This entry lists 18 T cell receptor beta chains sequenced from one sample in a study of T-cell memory formation after mild COVID-19. TCRdb independently ran MiXCR on the 5' RACE reads; one entry per CDR3 protein. The repertoire holds about 560,000 distinct CDR3 sequences, with around 16% as singletons. Specimen: PBMCs or a T cell subset sorted from them (not recorded which). The source is an adult woman who had mild COVID-19 (a few samples of this study predate the infection). Cell type and time point are not known.

This clonotype was counted ten times or more. J is TRBJ2-5 and V is TRBV12-3 or TRBV12-4, with D possibly matching TRBD2 (5 bases). CDR3 length: 15 amino acids. Trimming left V 3 bases short and J 2 bases short, with 13 bases between. The DNA for the CDR3 is TGTGCCAGCAGTTTTTTGACGGGAAGGCAAGAGACCCAGTACTTC. Protein sequence: CASSFLTGRQETQYF.

This chain joins TRBV4-1 and TRBJ1-5; no definite D call. CDR3 size: 14 residues. The V end was cut by 1 base, the J end by 3 bases, with 7 bases between. CDR1 MGHRA and CDR2 YSYEKL come from the germline V gene. The CDR3 region is CASSQGQTNQPQHF. CDR3 nucleotides: TGCGCCAGCAGCCAAGGACAAACCAATCAGCCCCAGCATTTT.

The rearrangement joins TRBV15 to TRBJ2-3; D uncertain. Trimming stripped 5 bases from V and 2 bases from J, with 11 bases between. Germline V gives CDR1 LNHNV, CDR2 YYDKDF (reference sequence). The CDR3 has 14 amino acids. The CDR3 sequence: CATSEVVDTDTQYF. The CDR3 region has the DNA TGTGCCACCAGCGAGGTTGTCGACACAGATACGCAGTATTTT.

V and J are TRBV6-1 and TRBJ2-7; D possibly corresponds to TRBD2 (5 bases). The CDR3 is 13 amino acids. V was cut by 1 base and J by 6 bases, with 10 bases left in between. Germline V gene data show CDR1 as MNHNS and CDR2 as SASEGT. The CDR3 DNA follows: TGTGCCAGCAGTGAAGTGGACTTGGGCGAGCAGTACTTC. It translates to CASSEVDLGEQYF.

This chain links TRBV4-1 with TRBJ1-2, with D perhaps TRBD1 (5 bases). Trimming cost V 0 bases and J 9 bases, with 14 bases left between them. This CDR3 spans 14 amino acids. Germline lookup yields CDR1 MGHRA and CDR2 YSYEKL. CDR3 in DNA: TGCGCCAGCAGCCAAGATGCAGGGACTAAGAGCTACACCTTC. This codes for CASSQDAGTKSYTF.

Details on this clonotype: A junction boundary mismatches the germline segment, possibly from a read error. The V call is TRBV29-1, the J call TRBJ2-5, with D maybe TRBD2 (6 bases). This CDR3 is built from 13 residues. CDR1 and CDR2 from the germline V gene are SQVTM and ANQGSEA. Here the CDR3 DNA reads TGCAGCGTTACCGAGACTAGTAAAGAGTCCCAGTACTTC. Encoded protein: CSVTETSKESQYF.

This clonotype was seen more than once but under ten times. The J gene is TRBJ2-5, the V gene TRBV18, with D tentatively TRBD1 (7 bases). Trimming shortened V by 5 bases and J by 1 base, and 14 bases separated the two germline ends. Germline CDR1 is KGHSH and CDR2 is LQKENI. The CDR3 length is 15 residues. For the CDR3, the DNA is TGTGCCAGCTCAGCGGGACAGAGGATCCAAGAGACCCAGTACTTC. This gives the protein CASSAGQRIQETQYF.

This sequence joins TRBV4-3 and TRBJ1-2; no firm D call. Trimming cost V 0 bases and J 4 bases, with 12 bases left between them. Germline CDR1 is LGHNA and CDR2 is YSLEER. The CDR3 sequence is 15 residues long. CDR3 bases: TGCGCCAGCAGCCAAGATCTTGGCGGCTTCTATGGCTACACCTTC. Protein sequence: CASSQDLGGFYGYTF.

This chain joins TRBV11-2 and TRBJ2-1; 10 positions match TRBD2. Germline V gene sequence: CDR1 SGHAT, CDR2 FQNNGV. The CDR3 sequence is 14 residues long. After removal of 5 bases from V and 9 bases from J, the junction contained 7 bases not matched to a gene. DNA of the CDR3: TGTGCCAGCAGCCGGCTAGCGGGGGCTGGTGAGCAGTTCTTC. It encodes CASSRLAGAGEQFF.

The sample holds a few counts of this clonotype. This chain links TRBV20-1 with TRBJ2-3; TRBD1 matches at 9 bases. Looked up from germline, CDR1 is DFQATT and CDR2 is SNEGSKA (reference sequence). The CDR3 totals 14 residues. The V gene end was trimmed by 6 bases and the J gene end by 0 bases; junction bases not matched to a gene: 4. The CDR3 region is CSALDRGSTDTQYF. For the CDR3, the DNA is TGCAGTGCCCTGGACAGGGGAAGCACAGATACGCAGTATTTT.

The chain is built from TRBV29-1 and TRBJ2-7; no clear D gene. The germline CDR1 and CDR2 sequences are SQVTM and ANQGSEA. Trimming removed 3 bases at V and 5 bases at J, with 5 bases between. The CDR3 consists of 10 residues. CDR3 DNA sequence: TGCAGCGTTGATGGGGACGAGCAGTACTTC. Its translation: CSVDGDEQYF.

The chain recombines TRBV7-6 with TRBJ2-1, with a possible D match to TRBD2 (5 bases). CDR1 is SGHVS, CDR2 FNYEAQ, per germline. V was shortened by 5 bases and J by 9 bases, with 17 bases between the two germline ends. The CDR3 runs to 14 residues. CDR3 in amino acids: CASSPPSGSGEQFF. The DNA for the CDR3 is TGTGCCAGCAGCCCCCCCTCGGGGTCGGGTGAGCAGTTCTTC.

The rearrangement uses TRBV27 and TRBJ2-3; D is possibly TRBD2 (6 bases). Germline V lookup: CDR1 MNHEY, CDR2 SMNVEV (reference sequence). This CDR3 is built from 16 residues. V lost 4 bases and J 2 bases, leaving 16 bases between the germline ends. CDR3 region: CASSSTLAEITDTQYF. CDR3 DNA sequence: TGTGCCAGCAGTTCGACCTTAGCGGAAATCACAGATACGCAGTATTTT.

There are a few counts of this clonotype. The chain employs TRBV7-8 and TRBJ2-3; D gene unclear. This CDR3 spans 18 amino acids. Trimming pared 1 base from V and 0 bases from J, leaving 17 bases between. The germline CDR1 and CDR2 sequences are SGHVS and FQNEAQ. The CDR3 DNA reads as TGTGCCAGCAGCTTAGTGGGTGGGGTCACCTCTAGCACAGATACGCAGTATTTT. It translates to CASSLVGGVTSSTDTQYF.

This chain uses TRBV29-1 with TRBJ2-2, with 9 nucleotides matching TRBD2. Germline V lookup: CDR1 SQVTM, CDR2 ANQGSEA. Unmatched junction bases numbered 7, after V lost 5 bases and J lost 9 bases. This CDR3 has 13 amino acids. The DNA of the CDR3 is TGCAGCGTTATGTGGCGGGGGGGCTGGGAGCTGTTTTTT. Translating gives CSVMWRGGWELFF.

The rearrangement links TRBV4-1 to TRBJ1-4; the D is unclear. V was cut by 0 bases and J by 0 bases, with 11 bases left in between. This CDR3 contains 17 residues. The V gene's germline CDR1 is MGHRA and CDR2 YSYEKL. CDR3 in DNA: TGCGCCAGCAGCCAAGATGAGACTAGAGCAACTAATGAAAAACTGTTTTTT. Its translation: CASSQDETRATNEKLFF.

This clonotype showed up just a few times. The chain couples TRBV24-1 to TRBJ2-1; 7 bases are shared with TRBD2. CDR1 is KGHDR and CDR2 is SFDVKD in the germline V gene. With 5 bases clipped from V and 3 bases from J, the junction kept 12 bases outside the gene matches. The CDR3 sequence is 17 residues long. The CDR3 region is CATSVSERGIRYNEQFF. CDR3 nucleotide sequence: TGTGCCACCAGTGTTTCTGAGCGGGGAATTCGCTACAATGAGCAGTTCTTC.

The V call is TRBV11-3, the J call TRBJ2-3; tentatively, D is TRBD2 (6 bases). V was pared by 5 bases and J by 4 bases, with 16 bases between. The germline CDR1 and CDR2 sequences are SGHNT and YENEEA. This CDR3 spans 15 amino acids. CDR3 sequence (DNA): TGTGCCAGCAGCCCGAGCGGGTTCGGCGCAGATACGCAGTATTTT. Protein sequence: CASSPSGFGADTQYF.